The 28 T cell receptor beta chains presented below share a single source sample, sequenced in a study of blood T cell repertoires in COVID-19. Measured with immunoSEQ multiplex PCR; TCRdb has only the in-frame clones, and not every one. The sample shows some 32,000 clones, around 86% of them seen only once. Sequencing was carried out using peripheral blood. The receptors stem from a man in his sixties with active COVID-19.

The chain employs TRBV3-1 (or the pseudogene TRBV3-2) and TRBJ2-5; maybe TRBD2 (6 bases). There are 15 residues in the CDR3. V lost 5 bases to trimming and J lost 2 bases, with 15 bases between them. The germline V gene encodes CDR1 LGHDT and CDR2 YNNKEL (reference sequence). The DNA for the CDR3 is TGTGCCAGCAGCTCAACGGGACTCCCACAAGAGACCCAGTACTTC. This codes for CASSSTGLPQETQYF.

This chain uses TRBV7-9 with TRBJ2-3; tentatively, D is TRBD2 (5 bases). The CDR3 has 17 residues. The germline V gene encodes CDR1 SEHNR and CDR2 FQNEAQ (reference sequence). Trimming cost V 8 bases and J 1 base, with 22 bases left between them. The CDR3 DNA reads as TGTGCCAGCGCTGGACCCTTTCGTTTTAGCGGCACAGATACGCAGTATTTT. Translated, it gives CASAGPFRFSGTDTQYF.

On this clone itself: One end of the junction does not line up with germline, which may come from a read error. V usage is TRBV5-4 and J usage is TRBJ2-1; the D gene is possibly TRBD2 (6 bases). The CDR3 length is 13 residues. Per germline, CDR1 SGHNT and CDR2 YYREEE (reference sequence). CDR3 in DNA: TGTGCCAGCAGCTTGGTAGGAGGCCGGGGGTCGGTCTTC. Translated, it gives CASSLVGGRGSVF.

CDR3 protein: CASSYSGNNYGYTF. The CDR3, as DNA: TGTGCCAGCAGTTACTCCGGGAACAACTATGGCTACACCTTC. The chain links TRBV6-5 to TRBJ1-2, with D uncertain. The CDR3 is made up of 14 amino acids. In germline, CDR1 is MNHEY, CDR2 SVGAGI. Trimming took off 0 bases at V and 2 bases at J, with 7 bases between the two ends.

This chain's CDR3 is CASSLALGQGANGELFF. In DNA form, the CDR3 reads TGTGCCAGCAGCTTAGCACTAGGGCAGGGGGCCAACGGGGAGCTGTTTTTT. The chain combines TRBV7-8 with TRBJ2-2, with 8 bases fitting TRBD1. CDR3 length: 17 amino acids. V lost 0 bases, J lost 7 bases, and 10 bases stayed unmatched. Germline CDR1 and CDR2: SGHVS and FQNEAQ.

J is TRBJ2-3 and V is TRBV19; no firm D call. The CDR3 is 14 residues long. V dropped 2 bases and J dropped 4 bases, with 10 bases sitting between them. Germline-derived CDR1 and CDR2 are LNHDA and SQIVND (reference sequence). CDR3 bases: TGTGCCAGTAGTATAAAGACTTTCTCAGATACGCAGTATTTT. It translates to CASSIKTFSDTQYF.

J is TRBJ2-7 and V is TRBV11-2; D may be TRBD2 (6 bases). The CDR3 has 15 residues. The germline V gene has CDR1 SGHAT and CDR2 FQNNGV. V was trimmed by 1 base and J by 6 bases, leaving 16 bases between them. As DNA, the CDR3 is TGTGCCAGCAGCTTAGGGGGTCTCGGGGGTCGCGAGCAGTACTTC. It specifies CASSLGGLGGREQYF.

The chain has TRBV19 and TRBJ2-7, with 7 nucleotides matching TRBD2. Germline trimming cut 5 bases from V and 4 bases from J; bases unmatched to any gene: 11. The CDR3 has 15 residues. Germline V gene data show CDR1 as LNHDA and CDR2 as SQIVND (reference sequence). CDR3 nucleotide sequence: TGTGCCAGTAGTCCTGGGAGGGGCGCGGGGTACGAGCAGTACTTC. Protein product: CASSPGRGAGYEQYF.

Concerning this clone itself: At the DNA level, this CDR3 is encoded by other sequences in the same sample as well. This chain joins TRBV4-1 and TRBJ2-1; a possible D gene is TRBD2 (6 bases). The CDR3 runs 16 residues. Trimming took off 0 bases at V and 0 bases at J, with 9 bases between the two ends. The V gene's germline CDR1 is MGHRA and CDR2 YSYEKL. The CDR3 region is CASSQEAGSSYNEQFF. The CDR3 DNA reads TGCGCCAGCAGCCAAGAGGCGGGATCCTCCTACAATGAGCAGTTCTTC.

The chain has TRBV18 and TRBJ1-6; the match to TRBD1 covers 8 bases. Per the germline V gene, CDR1 is KGHSH and CDR2 is LQKENI. V lost 6 bases to trimming and J lost 9 bases; unmatched junction nucleotides: 7. The CDR3 has 14 residues. Here the CDR3 reads CASSPDRGGSPLHF. The CDR3 DNA sequence: TGTGCCAGCTCCCCCGACAGGGGCGGTTCACCCCTCCACTTT.

The chain employs TRBV10-1 and TRBJ2-5; weak D call: TRBD2 (6 bases). Between the trimmed V and J ends, which lost 10 bases and 3 bases, there was a span of 12 bases. The CDR3 sequence is 12 residues long. The germline V gene encodes CDR1 WNHNN and CDR2 SYGVQD (reference sequence). The CDR3 DNA sequence: TGCGCCATCCGCGGGGCTAAAGAGACCCAGTACTTC. Protein product: CAIRGAKETQYF.

The chain combines TRBV11-1 with TRBJ2-1, with 7 positions matching TRBD2. The CDR3 covers 16 residues. V trimming: 1 base; J trimming: 2 bases; junction bases outside the gene matches: 5. Germline lookup yields CDR1 SGHAT and CDR2 FQDESV (reference sequence). CDR3 in amino acids: CASSLGLAVAYNEQFF. CDR3 sequence (DNA): TGTGCCAGCAGCTTAGGGCTAGCGGTAGCCTACAATGAGCAGTTCTTC.

The chain combines TRBV7-8 with TRBJ1-5; possibly TRBD1 for D (6 bases). Germline lookup yields CDR1 SGHVS and CDR2 FQNEAQ. V was pared by 1 base and J by 4 bases, with 14 bases between. CDR3 size: 16 residues. The CDR3 DNA reads as TGTGCCAGCAGCTTAGTAGGGGGAGACATTAATCAGCCCCAGCATTTT. Amino acid sequence: CASSLVGGDINQPQHF.

The chain employs TRBV2 and TRBJ2-7; D may be TRBD2 (6 bases). CDR3 length: 15 amino acids. Germline V gives CDR1 SNHLY, CDR2 FYNNEI. Between the trimmed V and J ends, which lost 4 bases and 0 bases, there was a span of 13 bases. CDR3 protein: CASSAYGGSSYEQYF. DNA for the CDR3: TGTGCCAGCAGTGCGTACGGGGGAAGCTCCTACGAGCAGTACTTC. The full variable domain, with the rest looked up from reference TRBV2 and TRBJ2-7, is EPEVTQTPSHQVTQMGQEVILRCVPISNHLYFYWYRQILGQKVEFLVSFYNNEISEKSEIFDDQFSVERPDGSNFTLKIRSTKLEDSAMYFCASSAYGGSSYEQYFGPGTRLTVT.

The chain uses TRBV10-2 and TRBJ2-7; D may be TRBD1 (6 bases). The CDR3 spans 12 residues. CDR1 WSHSY and CDR2 SAAADI come from the germline V gene. V lost 8 bases and J 4 bases, leaving 12 bases between the germline ends. This CDR3 is CASGQGKYEQYF. For the CDR3, the DNA is TGCGCCAGCGGCCAGGGGAAGTACGAGCAGTACTTC.

The J gene is TRBJ2-2, the V gene TRBV25-1, with D maybe TRBD2 (6 bases). Germline CDR1 is MGHDK and CDR2 is SYGVNS. V lost 3 bases to trimming and J lost 3 bases, with 11 bases between them. The CDR3 covers 15 residues. CDR3: CASSDPGGYTGELFF. CDR3 DNA sequence: TGTGCCAGCAGTGACCCCGGGGGATACACCGGGGAGCTGTTTTTT.

The rearrangement uses TRBV7-6 and TRBJ1-1; 9 bases match TRBD1. The length of the CDR3 is 16 residues. Germline V gene sequence: CDR1 SGHVS, CDR2 FNYEAQ. The V gene end was trimmed by 1 base and the J gene end by 4 bases; junction bases not matched to a gene: 7. The CDR3 DNA sequence: TGTGCCAGCAGCTTAGGGGGGACAGGGAGAGGCACTGAAGCTTTCTTT. Its translation: CASSLGGTGRGTEAFF.

CDR3 sequence reads: CATLDGLQETQYF. DNA of the CDR3: TGTGCCACTTTGGACGGACTCCAAGAGACCCAGTACTTC. The chain carries TRBV19 and TRBJ2-5, with a possible D match to TRBD2 (5 bases). Deletions cut 10 bases from V and 1 base from J, with 13 bases between. The CDR3 sequence is 13 residues long. The germline V gene has CDR1 LNHDA and CDR2 SQIVND (reference sequence).

The chain joins TRBV7-9 to TRBJ2-6; possible D gene TRBD1, 6 bases. Trimming removed 7 bases at V and 0 bases at J, with 10 bases between. CDR3 length equals 15 residues. Germline V gene lookup returns CDR1 SEHNR and CDR2 FQNEAQ (reference sequence). The CDR3 protein is CASIRGGSGANVLTF. The DNA for the CDR3 is TGTGCCAGCATTAGAGGGGGCTCTGGGGCCAACGTCCTGACTTTC.

The rearrangement links TRBV12-3 or TRBV12-4 to TRBJ1-5, with TRBD1 matching over 7 bases. The CDR3 loop spans 13 amino acids. Losses at the gene ends were 1 base for V and 15 bases for J; bases not matched to a gene: 9. CDR3 nucleotide sequence: TGTGCCAGCAGTTTAGACCGGGACAGCCCGCCGCATTTT. Its protein product is CASSLDRDSPPHF.

This clone was observed a handful of times. V is TRBV18 and J is TRBJ2-7; D possibly corresponds to TRBD2 (5 bases). With 6 bases removed from V and 4 bases from J, the gap between germline ends came to 19 bases. This CDR3 contains 15 residues. Germline loops: CDR1 KGHSH, CDR2 LQKENI. Here the CDR3 reads CASSQAGIGGYEQYF. The CDR3 nucleotides read TGTGCCAGCTCCCAGGCGGGTATAGGAGGTTACGAGCAGTACTTC.

This chain uses TRBV3-1 (or the pseudogene TRBV3-2) with TRBJ1-3; TRBD1 matches at 8 bases. V lost 5 bases, J lost 0 bases, and 15 bases stayed unmatched. The CDR3 is made up of 19 amino acids. Germline CDR1 and CDR2: LGHDT and YNNKEL (reference sequence). CDR3 amino acids: CASSEQGVRHLSSGNTIYF. The CDR3 DNA reads TGTGCCAGCAGCGAACAGGGGGTCCGCCACCTTTCCTCTGGAAACACCATATATTTT.

V gene TRBV6-6 combines with J gene TRBJ2-2; tentatively, D is TRBD2 (5 bases). Germline CDR1 MNHNY, CDR2 SVGAGI (reference sequence). CDR3 length: 15 residues. V shed 0 bases and J shed 8 bases, with 13 bases lying between them. This chain's CDR3 is CASSYSPGSGGELFF. CDR3 sequence (DNA): TGTGCCAGCAGTTACTCCCCGGGGTCGGGAGGGGAGCTGTTTTTT.

The chain is built from TRBV6-1 and TRBJ1-5; D not certain. With 0 bases removed from V and 4 bases from J, the gap between germline ends came to 7 bases. The CDR3 length is 14 residues. Looked up from germline, CDR1 is MNHNS and CDR2 is SASEGT. Written as DNA, the CDR3 is TGTGCCAGCAGTGAAGCGCTTCAGAATCAGCCCCAGCATTTT. The encoded protein is CASSEALQNQPQHF.

The chain employs TRBV5-1 and TRBJ1-2; 11 positions agree with TRBD1. This CDR3 contains 15 residues. The junction had 6 bases not matched to a gene; V was cut back by 0 bases and J by 8 bases. Germline V lookup: CDR1 SGHRS, CDR2 YFSETQ. The CDR3 is CASSLAGTGGEGYTF. The CDR3 nucleotides are TGCGCCAGCAGCTTGGCCGGGACAGGGGGTGAGGGCTACACCTTC.

The gene calls are TRBV9 and TRBJ2-7; the D gene is possibly TRBD2 (6 bases). Germline CDR1 is SGDLS and CDR2 is YYNGEE. The CDR3 covers 15 residues. V shed 4 bases and J shed 3 bases, with 17 bases lying between them. CDR3: CASSRGIGGNYEQYF. The CDR3 coding sequence is TGTGCCAGCAGCCGGGGGATTGGAGGCAACTACGAGCAGTACTTC.

The V gene is TRBV6-5, the J gene TRBJ1-2; TRBD1 is a possible D gene (6 bases). Trimming removed 6 bases at V and 8 bases at J, with 22 bases between. Germline V lookup: CDR1 MNHEY, CDR2 SVGAGI. The CDR3 runs 15 residues. In DNA form, the CDR3 reads TGTGCCAGCAGACGACGGGACACCTCCTGGACGGGCTACACCTTC. Encoded protein: CASRRRDTSWTGYTF.

CDR3 in DNA: TGTGCCAGCAGCTTAGCCCCGTCTGAAAGAGGCGAGCAGTACTTC. Translating it yields CASSLAPSERGEQYF. The rearrangement links TRBV5-6 to TRBJ2-7; D gene uncertain. V was trimmed by 2 bases and J by 6 bases, leaving 18 bases between them. The CDR3 consists of 15 residues. Germline V gene sequence: CDR1 SGHDT, CDR2 YYEEEE.